A selection of T cell receptor beta chains follows, all from one sample in a study of shared clonotypes between healthy human individuals. The data were produced by immunoSEQ multiplex PCR, yet TCRdb's version contains in-frame clones alone and is incomplete. This sample yields about 1 million clones, of which roughly 80% are seen a single time; roughly 1.4% belongs to the top ten. The sample taken for sequencing was memory CD4+ T cells sorted from blood. Receptor source: a man aged 18-30 years in good health. Each CDR3 is given with its conserved first and last residue. Each record gives: V gene, J gene, clone size, D gene, CDR3 protein, CDR3 DNA. The D gene is left open where the match is weak. Some rows mark clone size as missing; the rest say once, few, many or name a class of expanded clone.

v_gene: TRBV10-1; j_gene: TRBJ1-1; abundance: -; d_gene: -; CDR3aa: CASSDGGWAEAFF; CDR3nt: TGCGCCAGCAGTGATGGAGGGTGGGCCGAAGCTTTCTTT
v_gene: TRBV6-1; j_gene: TRBJ1-1; abundance: -; d_gene: TRBD1; CDR3aa: CASSRLTGDGTEAFF; CDR3nt: TGTGCCAGCAGTCGTCTAACAGGGGATGGGACTGAAGCTTTCTTT
v_gene: TRBV7-2; j_gene: TRBJ2-2; abundance: -; d_gene: -; CDR3aa: CASSFQALNTGELFF; CDR3nt: TGTGCCAGCAGCTTTCAAGCTTTGAACACCGGGGAGCTGTTTTTT
v_gene: TRBV15; j_gene: TRBJ1-6; abundance: -; d_gene: -; CDR3aa: CATGRRGNSPLHF; CDR3nt: TGTGCCACCGGGAGGAGGGGGAATTCACCCCTCCACTTT
v_gene: TRBV5-4; j_gene: TRBJ2-7; abundance: once; d_gene: -; CDR3aa: CASSLPSGSGEQYF; CDR3nt: TGTGCCAGCAGTTTACCTTCGGGGTCAGGCGAGCAGTACTTC
v_gene: TRBV6-5; j_gene: TRBJ2-7; abundance: -; d_gene: -; CDR3aa: CASSVGGGNGEQYF; CDR3nt: TGTGCCAGCAGTGTCGGTGGGGGGAACGGCGAGCAGTACTTC
v_gene: TRBV28; j_gene: TRBJ2-7; abundance: once; d_gene: -; CDR3aa: CASSLPLRSYEQYF; CDR3nt: TGTGCCAGCAGTCTCCCCCTACGGTCCTACGAGCAGTACTTC
v_gene: TRBV5-1; j_gene: TRBJ2-7; abundance: few; d_gene: TRBD1; CDR3aa: CASSLFGQGDPSEQYF; CDR3nt: TGCGCCAGCAGCTTGTTTGGCCAGGGGGACCCTTCCGAGCAGTACTTC
v_gene: TRBV18; j_gene: TRBJ2-5; abundance: -; d_gene: TRBD1; CDR3aa: CASSPRSTGSQTQYF; CDR3nt: TGTGCCAGCTCACCAAGGTCGACAGGGAGCCAGACCCAGTACTTC
v_gene: TRBV19; j_gene: TRBJ1-4; abundance: -; d_gene: -; CDR3aa: CASSSLRDFGEKLFF; CDR3nt: TGTGCCAGTAGTTCTCTTAGGGACTTTGGAGAAAAACTGTTTTTT
v_gene: TRBV5-1; j_gene: TRBJ1-4; abundance: -; d_gene: -; CDR3aa: CASSLSGGGNEKLFF; CDR3nt: TGCGCCAGCAGCTTGAGTGGCGGGGGTAATGAAAAACTGTTTTTT
v_gene: TRBV6-5; j_gene: TRBJ1-5; abundance: -; d_gene: -; CDR3aa: CAVQQGSNQPQHF; CDR3nt: TGTGCCGTACAGCAGGGTAGCAATCAGCCCCAGCATTTT
v_gene: TRBV11-3; j_gene: TRBJ1-1; abundance: few; d_gene: -; CDR3aa: CASRTADGTQINTEAFF; CDR3nt: TGTGCCAGCAGAACAGCAGACGGGACACAGATAAACACTGAAGCTTTCTTT
v_gene: TRBV18; j_gene: TRBJ1-1; abundance: few; d_gene: -; CDR3aa: CASSPNREIEAFF; CDR3nt: TGTGCCAGCTCACCAAACAGGGAGATTGAAGCTTTCTTT
v_gene: TRBV30; j_gene: TRBJ2-7; abundance: -; d_gene: TRBD2; CDR3aa: CAWSVGTSVFNEQYF; CDR3nt: TGTGCCTGGAGTGTAGGGACTAGCGTTTTCAACGAGCAGTACTTC
v_gene: TRBV30; j_gene: TRBJ2-3; abundance: -; d_gene: -; CDR3aa: CAWSPNGASTDTQYF; CDR3nt: TGTGCCTGGAGTCCCAATGGGGCTAGCACAGATACGCAGTATTTT
v_gene: TRBV19; j_gene: TRBJ2-5; abundance: -; d_gene: -; CDR3aa: CASSEQETQYF; CDR3nt: TGTGCCAGTAGCGAACAAGAGACCCAGTACTTC
v_gene: TRBV27; j_gene: TRBJ1-4; abundance: -; d_gene: TRBD1; CDR3aa: CASSSTGGNEKLFF; CDR3nt: TGTGCCAGCAGTTCGACAGGGGGCAATGAAAAACTGTTTTTT
v_gene: TRBV10-3; j_gene: TRBJ1-2; abundance: -; d_gene: -; CDR3aa: CAISETAPGYTF; CDR3nt: TGTGCCATCAGTGAAACAGCTCCTGGCTACACCTTC
v_gene: TRBV5-6; j_gene: TRBJ2-5; abundance: -; d_gene: -; CDR3aa: CASSRSSSYQETQYF; CDR3nt: TGTGCCAGCAGCCGCTCCTCTTCGTACCAAGAGACCCAGTACTTC
v_gene: TRBV11-3; j_gene: TRBJ2-3; abundance: -; d_gene: TRBD2; CDR3aa: CASSLGSGRTDTQYF; CDR3nt: TGTGCCAGCAGCTTAGGCAGCGGGAGGACAGATACGCAGTATTTT
v_gene: TRBV19; j_gene: TRBJ2-7; abundance: -; d_gene: TRBD2; CDR3aa: CASSTWGSGSSYEQYF; CDR3nt: TGTGCCAGTAGTACCTGGGGTAGCGGGAGCTCCTACGAGCAGTACTTC
v_gene: TRBV20-1; j_gene: TRBJ1-1; abundance: once; d_gene: -; CDR3aa: CSAEQWDEAFF; CDR3nt: TGCAGTGCTGAACAATGGGATGAGGCTTTCTTT
v_gene: TRBV28; j_gene: TRBJ1-2; abundance: once; d_gene: -; CDR3aa: CGTGGYTF; CDR3nt: TGTGGAACGGGTGGCTACACCTTC
v_gene: TRBV10-3; j_gene: TRBJ1-6; abundance: -; d_gene: -; CDR3aa: CAISDREANSPLHF; CDR3nt: TGTGCCATCAGTGACCGGGAGGCGAATTCACCCCTCCACTTT
v_gene: TRBV5-5; j_gene: TRBJ2-7; abundance: few; d_gene: TRBD2; CDR3aa: CASSPGRGQEYEQYF; CDR3nt: TGTGCCAGCAGCCCTGGGAGGGGTCAAGAGTACGAGCAGTACTTC
v_gene: TRBV10-2; j_gene: TRBJ1-1; abundance: -; d_gene: -; CDR3aa: CASSSSGRSEAFF; CDR3nt: TGCGCCAGCTCGAGCTCGGGGAGGTCTGAAGCTTTCTTT
v_gene: TRBV6-1; j_gene: TRBJ2-7; abundance: -; d_gene: -; CDR3aa: CASSEGGESYEQYF; CDR3nt: TGTGCCAGCAGTGAAGGGGGAGAATCCTACGAGCAGTACTTC
v_gene: TRBV7-9; j_gene: TRBJ2-7; abundance: -; d_gene: -; CDR3aa: CASSPTRDSTYEQYF; CDR3nt: TGTGCCAGCAGCCCGACACGGGACTCCACCTACGAGCAGTACTTC
v_gene: TRBV7-2; j_gene: TRBJ2-7; abundance: -; d_gene: -; CDR3aa: CASSPRRSYEQYF; CDR3nt: TGTGCCAGCAGCCCCCGACGGAGCTACGAGCAGTACTTC
v_gene: TRBV5-1; j_gene: TRBJ2-1; abundance: once; d_gene: -; CDR3aa: CASSLVASISNEQFF; CDR3nt: TGCGCCAGCAGCTTGGTTGCTAGCATTAGTAATGAGCAGTTCTTC
v_gene: TRBV11-2; j_gene: TRBJ1-4; abundance: -; d_gene: TRBD1; CDR3aa: CASSPTGPGEKLFF; CDR3nt: TGTGCCAGCAGCCCGACAGGGCCCGGCGAAAAACTGTTTTTT
v_gene: TRBV23-1; j_gene: TRBJ1-5; abundance: once; d_gene: TRBD1; CDR3aa: CASSQSPDRGWRSNQPQHF; CDR3nt: TGCGCCAGCAGTCAATCTCCGGACAGGGGCTGGAGGAGCAATCAGCCCCAGCATTTT
v_gene: TRBV4-1; j_gene: TRBJ2-7; abundance: -; d_gene: -; CDR3aa: CASSLQIGGPAYEQYF; CDR3nt: TGCGCCAGCAGCCTCCAAATCGGGGGGCCGGCCTACGAGCAGTACTTC
v_gene: TRBV4-3; j_gene: TRBJ2-7; abundance: few; d_gene: -; CDR3aa: CASSPRTGYEQYF; CDR3nt: TGCGCCAGCAGCCCTAGGACGGGGTACGAGCAGTACTTC
v_gene: TRBV6-5; j_gene: TRBJ2-7; abundance: once; d_gene: TRBD1; CDR3aa: CASWGQGSSYEQYF; CDR3nt: TGTGCCAGCTGGGGACAGGGGAGCTCCTACGAGCAGTACTTC
v_gene: TRBV30; j_gene: TRBJ2-7; abundance: -; d_gene: TRBD2; CDR3aa: CAWSNGGVGYEQYF; CDR3nt: TGTGCCTGGAGCAATGGGGGGGTTGGCTACGAGCAGTACTTC
v_gene: TRBV4-1; j_gene: TRBJ2-3; abundance: few; d_gene: -; CDR3aa: CASSQIQGSTDTQYF; CDR3nt: TGCGCCAGCAGCCAAATACAGGGTAGCACAGATACGCAGTATTTT
v_gene: TRBV5-6; j_gene: TRBJ2-1; abundance: few; d_gene: TRBD2; CDR3aa: CAKTMSGRSYNEQFF; CDR3nt: TGTGCCAAAACCATGAGCGGGAGGAGCTACAATGAGCAGTTCTTC
v_gene: TRBV23-1; j_gene: TRBJ2-7; abundance: -; d_gene: -; CDR3aa: CASSQPVWTATYEQYF; CDR3nt: TGCGCCAGCAGTCAACCGGTCTGGACAGCTACCTACGAGCAGTACTTC
v_gene: TRBV7-2; j_gene: TRBJ2-7; abundance: -; d_gene: TRBD2; CDR3aa: CASSRDGTSGRAEQYF; CDR3nt: TGTGCCAGCAGTAGGGATGGGACTAGCGGGAGGGCCGAGCAGTACTTC
v_gene: TRBV21-1; j_gene: TRBJ2-4; abundance: -; d_gene: -; CDR3aa: CASRKYRGPPAKNIQYF; CDR3nt: TGTGCCAGCAGGAAATATCGAGGACCGCCTGCCAAAAACATTCAGTACTTC
v_gene: TRBV7-2; j_gene: TRBJ2-7; abundance: -; d_gene: TRBD2; CDR3aa: CASSRTSGIYEQYF; CDR3nt: TGTGCCAGCAGCCGGACTAGCGGGATCTACGAGCAGTACTTC
v_gene: TRBV18; j_gene: TRBJ1-2; abundance: -; d_gene: TRBD1; CDR3aa: CASSPTGANYGYTF; CDR3nt: TGTGCCAGCTCACCGACAGGGGCCAACTATGGCTACACCTTC
v_gene: TRBV29-1; j_gene: TRBJ1-1; abundance: few; d_gene: -; CDR3aa: CSVDRTFEAFF; CDR3nt: TGCAGCGTTGATAGGACCTTTGAAGCTTTCTTT
v_gene: TRBV5-1; j_gene: TRBJ2-2; abundance: -; d_gene: -; CDR3aa: CASSPRDIRAGELFF; CDR3nt: TGCGCCAGCAGCCCCCGGGACATCAGAGCCGGGGAGCTGTTTTTT